The 29 T cell receptor beta chains below were found in one sample sequenced in a study of T-cell reconstitution after alpha-beta-depleted transplantation in children. The authors prepared the TCRbeta library with unique molecular identifiers. Each CDR3 protein gets one entry after TCRdb re-called the PCR reads with MiXCR. The data hold approximately 190,000 distinct CDR3 sequences, with under 8.5% observed a single time. The sample in question was PBMCs, mostly from graft donor cells, obtained 360 days after TCRalphabeta/CD19-depleted stem cell transplant. These receptors were obtained from a male patient under 10 years old who had a stem cell transplant for acute myeloid leukemia, so the T cells may come from the graft donor.

This clonotype was seen at least ten times. V and J are TRBV7-9 and TRBJ1-2; D is uncertain. The CDR3 is made up of 13 amino acids. Trimming shortened V by 3 bases and J by 3 bases, and 8 bases separated the two germline ends. CDR1 SEHNR and CDR2 FQNEAQ come from the germline V gene (reference sequence). Here the CDR3 reads CASSFGTDYGYTF. The CDR3 DNA follows: TGTGCCAGCAGCTTTGGAACGGACTATGGCTACACCTTC. The entire variable domain, with the rest obtained from reference TRBV7-9 and TRBJ1-2, is as follows: DTGVSQNPRHKITKRGQNVTFRCDPISEHNRLYWYRQTLGQGPEFLTYFQNEAQLEKSRLLSDRFSAERPKGSFSTLEIQRTEQGDSAMYLCASSFGTDYGYTFGSGTRLTVV.

This clonotype was seen a few times. The gene calls are TRBV6-2 or TRBV6-3 and TRBJ2-1; 11 nucleotides align to TRBD2. The CDR3 runs 21 residues. Trimming removed 9 bases from V and 4 bases from J; junction bases left unmatched: 26. Germline V gene data show CDR1 as MNHEY and CDR2 as SVGEGT. The CDR3 DNA is TGTGCCAGTCAGTCCCGTGGGGCGGCTAGCGGGAGGCCCGGGGCTTACAATGAGCAGTTCTTC. Translated, it gives CASQSRGAASGRPGAYNEQFF.

This clonotype has at least ten counts. The chain links TRBV12-3 or TRBV12-4 to TRBJ2-1; 11 bases are a match to TRBD2. The CDR3 totals 19 residues. J was trimmed by 1 base and V by 3 bases; bases with no gene match: 11. DNA of the CDR3: TGTGCCAGCAGTTTCTTAGGACTAGCGGGCGTGAGGTCCTACAATGAGCAGTTCTTC. This sequence encodes CASSFLGLAGVRSYNEQFF.

This chain uses TRBV5-1 with TRBJ2-1; possible D gene TRBD2, 6 bases. Trimming shortened V by 2 bases and J by 1 base, and 10 bases separated the two germline ends. The CDR3 has 15 amino acids. In germline, CDR1 is SGHRS, CDR2 YFSETQ. DNA for the CDR3: TGCGCCAGCAGCTTCTTCGGGACTTCCTACAATGAGCAGTTCTTC. Its translation: CASSFFGTSYNEQFF.

This clonotype was found a few times. This sequence joins TRBV7-2 and TRBJ2-3; D uncertain. Germline V CDR1 and CDR2: SGHTA, FQGNSA. This CDR3 region has 14 residues. V gave up 1 base and J gave up 6 bases, with 11 bases separating them. The CDR3 coding sequence is TGTGCCAGCAGCTTAGTGGTTGGGTTCGATACGCAGTATTTT. As protein: CASSLVVGFDTQYF.

This clonotype was recorded a few times. The chain combines TRBV24-1 with TRBJ2-4; TRBD2 matches 10 bases. The trim removed 5 bases at V and 0 bases at J, leaving 15 bases unmatched. Germline-derived CDR1 and CDR2 are KGHDR and SFDVKD. This CDR3 comprises 20 residues. The CDR3 here is CATSVLLAGKVDEAKNIQYF. The CDR3 DNA is TGTGCCACCAGTGTCCTACTAGCGGGAAAAGTGGATGAAGCCAAAAACATTCAGTACTTC.

The rearrangement joins TRBV28 to TRBJ2-7, with D perhaps TRBD1 (6 bases). The CDR3 consists of 14 residues. The germline CDR1 and CDR2 sequences are MDHEN and SYDVKM. V was shortened by 5 bases and J by 3 bases, with 14 bases between the two germline ends. The CDR3 here is CASSIGQMDYEQYF. CDR3 sequence (DNA): TGTGCCAGCAGTATAGGACAGATGGACTACGAGCAGTACTTC.

The rearrangement links TRBV18 to TRBJ2-7, with TRBD2 identical over 11 bases. The CDR3 totals 14 residues. Germline lookup yields CDR1 KGHSH and CDR2 LQKENI. The J segment lost 4 bases and the V segment lost 4 bases, leaving 3 bases of the junction unmatched. The CDR3 coding sequence is TGTGCCAGCTCACTCGGGACTAGCGGATACGAGCAGTACGTC. It specifies CASSLGTSGYEQYV.

There are many counts of this clonotype. The chain recombines TRBV10-3 with TRBJ2-3, with D tentatively TRBD1 (5 bases). CDR1 and CDR2 (germline): ENHRY, SYGVKD. The CDR3 runs to 16 residues. V was cut by 1 base and J by 0 bases, with 11 bases left in between. The chain's CDR3 is CAISEWVDRSTDTQYF. As DNA, the CDR3 is TGTGCCATCAGTGAGTGGGTCGACAGAAGCACAGATACGCAGTATTTT.

The sample holds many counts of this clonotype. The chain couples TRBV20-1 to TRBJ2-3; the D is unclear. This CDR3 has 13 residues. Germline V lookup: CDR1 DFQATT, CDR2 SNEGSKA (reference sequence). V dropped 3 bases and J dropped 1 base, with 8 bases sitting between them. In nucleotides, the CDR3 is TGCAGTGCTAGGGTCTTCCGCACAGATACGCAGTATTTT. Translated, it gives CSARVFRTDTQYF.

This clonotype was detected a few times. The genes are TRBV9 and TRBJ2-7; tentative D call: TRBD2 (5 bases). V lost 0 bases to trimming and J lost 7 bases, with 14 bases between them. CDR3 length equals 14 residues. Germline CDR1 reads SGDLS; CDR2 reads YYNGEE. CDR3 bases: TGTGCCAGCAGCGTAGTAAACGTCGGAGGAGAGCAGTACTTC. This gives the protein CASSVVNVGGEQYF.

The chain links TRBV2 to TRBJ1-2; D gene unclear. CDR3 length: 13 residues. Germline CDR1 and CDR2: SNHLY and FYNNEI. Trimming pared 8 bases from V and 2 bases from J, leaving 12 bases between. The CDR3 nucleotides read TGTGCCAGCGAGGACGATAAGAACTATGGCTACACCTTC. Its protein is CASEDDKNYGYTF.

This clonotype was observed a few times. Here the CDR3 reads CASSEFTVLQETQYF. Written as DNA, the CDR3 is TGTGCCAGCAGCGAGTTCACAGTCCTCCAAGAGACCCAGTACTTC. The chain employs TRBV7-6 and TRBJ2-5; D remains ambiguous. This CDR3 is 15 amino acids long. Germline V gene data show CDR1 as SGHVS and CDR2 as FNYEAQ. V lost 5 bases and J 1 base, leaving 14 bases between the germline ends.

This clonotype was seen only a few times. V gene TRBV6-4 combines with J gene TRBJ2-1; 11 bases line up with TRBD2. CDR3 length equals 19 residues. Germline V CDR1 and CDR2: MRHNA, SNTAGT. V was pared by 5 bases and J by 9 bases, with 21 bases of the junction left unmatched. The CDR3 nucleotides are TGTGCCAGCAGTCCGCGGCCATTTTGGATTAGCGGGAGGGGTGGTGAGCAGTTCTTC. Translated, it gives CASSPRPFWISGRGGEQFF.

This clonotype was observed a few times. The chain has TRBV4-2 and TRBJ2-3; tentatively, D is TRBD1 or TRBD2 (6 bases each). Trimming pared 0 bases from V and 3 bases from J, leaving 13 bases between. There are 16 residues in the CDR3. The germline V gene encodes CDR1 LGHNA and CDR2 YNFKEQ. This CDR3 reads CASSQDRGARTDTQYF. CDR3 nucleotide sequence: TGTGCCAGCAGCCAAGATAGGGGGGCTAGAACAGATACGCAGTATTTT.

This clonotype has just a few counts. This chain links TRBV15 with TRBJ1-5; 7 positions match TRBD1. CDR1 and CDR2 from the germline V gene are LNHNV and YYDKDF (reference sequence). V lost 8 bases, J lost 8 bases, and 12 bases stayed unmatched. This CDR3 spans 14 amino acids. CDR3 nucleotides: TGTGCCACCTCCCGAAAAGGGGGCTCAGAGCCCCAGCATTTT. Translating gives CATSRKGGSEPQHF.

The sample holds a few counts of this clonotype. The genes are TRBV20-1 and TRBJ2-1; 7 nucleotides line up with TRBD1. Germline loops: CDR1 DFQATT, CDR2 SNEGSKA (reference sequence). The V segment lost 6 bases and the J segment 7 bases; nucleotides outside the gene matches: 9. The CDR3 has 13 residues. The CDR3 DNA reads as TGCAGTGCCAACGACAGGGTGCTGAATGAGCAGTTCTTC. Amino acid sequence: CSANDRVLNEQFF.

This sequence joins TRBV5-6 and TRBJ1-1; no reliable D call. This CDR3 is built from 13 residues. CDR1 is SGHDT and CDR2 is YYEEEE in the germline V gene. Trimming shortened V by 6 bases and J by 5 bases, and 14 bases separated the two germline ends. The CDR3 is CASTALLGTEAFF. The CDR3 DNA follows: TGTGCCAGCACCGCGTTGTTGGGAACTGAAGCTTTCTTT.

This clonotype occurred a few times. This rearrangement joins TRBV7-9 to TRBJ2-7; D gene uncertain. In germline, CDR1 is SEHNR, CDR2 FQNEAQ (reference sequence). There are 13 residues in the CDR3. Trimming took 8 bases from V and 0 from J, leaving 11 bases between them. The DNA of the CDR3 is TGTGCCAGCGGTATGGGCGACTCCTACGAGCAGTACTTC. The encoded protein is CASGMGDSYEQYF.

A few counts support this clonotype. The V and J genes are TRBV20-1 and TRBJ1-4; possible D gene TRBD1, 5 bases. Germline-derived CDR1 and CDR2 are DFQATT and SNEGSKA (reference sequence). The V end lost 6 bases, the J end lost 8 bases, and 13 bases lay between the germline ends. The CDR3 loop spans 12 amino acids. CDR3 DNA: TGCAGTGCGTCCGGGGGAGAGGAAAAACTGTTTTTT. Residues: CSASGGEEKLFF.

J is TRBJ1-1 and V is TRBV7-2; D gene unclear. The CDR3 spans 14 residues. Trimming took off 2 bases at V and 9 bases at J, with 16 bases between the two ends. Germline CDR1 and CDR2: SGHTA and FQGNSA. CDR3 coding DNA: TGTGCCAGCAGCTTATCTCTAGGTCAAGCCAAAGCTTTCTTT. Amino acids: CASSLSLGQAKAFF.

This clonotype has at least ten counts. The CDR3 DNA sequence: TGTGCCAGCTTAAATCCAGCGAGGGGGGAGACCCAGTACTTC. Translating it yields CASLNPARGETQYF. The V call is TRBV7-2, the J call TRBJ2-5; D is perhaps TRBD1 (6 bases). V dropped 8 bases and J dropped 5 bases, with 18 bases sitting between them. The length of the CDR3 is 14 residues. CDR1 is SGHTA and CDR2 is FQGNSA in the germline V gene.

Only a few counts were recorded for this clonotype. The chain uses TRBV5-1 and TRBJ1-2, with TRBD1 matching over 7 bases. Germline assignment: CDR1 SGHRS and CDR2 YFSETQ. With V trimmed by 2 bases and J by 6 bases, 4 bases remained unmatched. This CDR3 region has 13 residues. CDR3 nucleotide sequence: TGCGCCAGCAGCTTACAGGGGAATGATGGCTACACCTTC. Encoded protein: CASSLQGNDGYTF.

V and J are TRBV7-2 and TRBJ1-2; 8 positions agree with TRBD1. CDR3 length: 16 amino acids. Germline loops: CDR1 SGHTA, CDR2 FQGNSA. V lost 4 bases to trimming and J lost 7 bases; unmatched junction nucleotides: 14. The CDR3 loop reads CASSSTLAQGAFGYTF. The CDR3 DNA reads TGTGCCAGCAGCTCGACATTGGCGCAGGGGGCTTTTGGCTACACCTTC.

J is TRBJ2-7 and V is TRBV20-1; 8 bases fit TRBD2. The CDR3 totals 15 residues. CDR1 DFQATT and CDR2 SNEGSKA come from the germline V gene (reference sequence). V dropped 6 bases and J dropped 6; count of bases not matched to a gene: 16. CDR3 loop: CSARRALAGLSEQYF. CDR3 nucleotide sequence: TGCAGTGCCCGGCGGGCCCTAGCGGGTTTATCCGAGCAGTACTTC.

There are a few counts of this clonotype. CDR3 DNA sequence: TGTGCCAGCAGCTCTCAAAGGGTTTCTGGCTACACCTTC. Translating it yields CASSSQRVSGYTF. This chain joins TRBV7-9 and TRBJ1-2, with unresolved D. Germline CDR1 SEHNR, CDR2 FQNEAQ (reference sequence). This CDR3 has 13 amino acids. V was pared by 4 bases and J by 7 bases, with 13 bases between.

This clonotype was seen only a few times. The chain carries TRBV29-1 and TRBJ1-1; the D gene is possibly TRBD1 (6 bases). Germline lookup yields CDR1 SQVTM and CDR2 ANQGSEA. The CDR3 consists of 13 residues. The V gene lost 4 bases and the J gene lost 3 bases, with 12 bases spanning the gap. CDR3 DNA: TGCAGCGTTGCGCCCGACAGGTACACTGAAGCTTTCTTT. It translates to CSVAPDRYTEAFF.

A few counts support this clonotype. The junction shows a germline mismatch at one end, possibly a read error. The genes are TRBV20-1 and TRBJ2-2; D is perhaps TRBD1 or TRBD2 (6 bases each). Looked up from germline, CDR1 is DFQATT and CDR2 is SNEGSKA (reference sequence). The CDR3 totals 18 residues. CDR3 bases: TGCTGTGCTAGAGGAGGGGGGCGGGGTAGCGCAAAGAACGGGGAGCTGTTTTTT. Protein: CCARGGGRGSAKNGELFF.

The table lists this clonotype with a few counts. CDR3 loop: CSVGDRAYEQYF. In DNA, the CDR3 is TGCAGCGTTGGGGACAGAGCCTACGAGCAGTACTTC. The gene calls are TRBV29-1 and TRBJ2-7, with TRBD1 identical over 7 bases. CDR3 length equals 12 residues. After removal of 4 bases from V and 2 bases from J, the junction contained 2 bases not matched to a gene. CDR1 is SQVTM, CDR2 ANQGSEA, per germline.